This TCR beta chain was sequenced during a study of blood T cell repertoires in COVID-19. Background on the study: Samples came from the United States, Italy and Spain, spanning acute and convalescent COVID-19. Nucleic acid was either cDNA or gDNA, and it came from T cells, B-cell-depleted T cells, or PBMCs.

In the authors' methods: Estimation of nucleated cell counts was performed using reference gene primer amplification. Using immunoSEQ multiplex PCR, the repertoire was profiled, and TCRdb retains in-frame clones only, with some absent. The DNA gave D and trimming, while V, J and clone size come from that table. The sample lists approximately 250,000 clones, approximately 85% occurring once. The CDR3 runs 16 residues. CDR1 is SNHLY, CDR2 FYNNEI, per germline. The V end was cut by 7 bases, the J end by 5 bases, with 20 bases between. The clonotype originates from a man in his forties or fifties with acute or convalescent COVID-19. Sequencing was performed on peripheral blood. The chain recombines TRBV2 with TRBJ1-4; no clear D. The CDR3 coding sequence is TGTGCCAGCACATGGAGCCCGGGATTCGGAAATGAAAAACTGTTTTTT. Translated, it gives CASTWSPGFGNEKLFF.